The 3 T cell receptor beta chains given below trace back to one sample, sequenced in a study of cytomegalovirus exposure and HLA in healthy donors. The PCR contained 60 Vbeta and 13 Jbeta primers. Libraries were prepared by immunoSEQ multiplex PCR; TCRdb keeps only in-frame clonotypes and omits some of them. Of roughly 120,000 clones listed, less than 85% are singletons. Sequencing was carried out using PBMCs. The receptor set was obtained from a woman in her forties in good health and CMV-seronegative.

V and J are TRBV27 and TRBJ1-2; possibly TRBD1 for D (6 bases). Germline V gives CDR1 MNHEY, CDR2 SMNVEV (reference sequence). CDR3 length: 17 amino acids. V shed 3 bases and J shed 0 bases, with 17 bases lying between them. CDR3 coding DNA: TGTGCCAGCAGTTTCACAGGGTTAAGTGGGGCTAACTATGGCTACACCTTC. Protein: CASSFTGLSGANYGYTF.

Remarks on this clone: One junction end does not reproduce the germline sequence, and a read error may be involved. This chain links TRBV4-1 with TRBJ1-5; D possibly corresponds to TRBD1 (6 bases). Germline CDR1 is MGHRA and CDR2 is YSYEKL. This CDR3 has 14 amino acids. CDR3 in DNA: TGTGCCAGCAGCCAAGATGCACAGGGCCAGCCCCAGCATTTT. Encoded protein: CASSQDAQGQPQHF.

The chain combines TRBV7-2 with TRBJ2-5; TRBD2 matches at 8 bases. The ends lost 5 bases at V and 4 bases at J; junction bases unmatched: 9. CDR1 and CDR2 from the germline V gene are SGHTA and FQGNSA. CDR3 length: 15 amino acids. The DNA for the CDR3 is TGTGCCAGCAGCCACCCCCCAGCGGGAGTAGAGACCCAGTACTTC. This gives the protein CASSHPPAGVETQYF.